These 7 T cell receptor beta chains share one sample of origin, sequenced in a study of response to subunit inactivated influenza vaccine. A single record per CDR3 protein comes from TCRdb applying MiXCR to the RT-PCR reads. The sample shows about half a million distinct CDR3 sequences, around 25% of them seen only once. Sequencing used CD4+ T cells sorted from PBMCs, obtained 5 to 6 days after vaccination. Receptors were obtained from a man in his forties or fifties who received an inactivated influenza vaccine.

The chain is built from TRBV20-1 and TRBJ2-3, with D possibly TRBD1 on 6 matching bases. Germline CDR1 is DFQATT and CDR2 is SNEGSKA (reference sequence). The CDR3 loop spans 14 amino acids. V was clipped by 5 bases and J by 5 bases, with 17 bases between them. The CDR3 bases are TGCAGTGCTCCGCGGACAGCCTGGGGAGATACGCAGTATTTT. Protein sequence: CSAPRTAWGDTQYF.

The V call is TRBV10-3, the J call TRBJ2-2; D could derive from TRBD1 or TRBD2 (5 bases each). CDR3 length: 17 amino acids. V lost 5 bases to trimming and J lost 0 bases, with 16 bases between them. The V gene's germline CDR1 is ENHRY and CDR2 SYGVKD. The CDR3 here is CAISPRQGDTNTGELFF. Here the CDR3 DNA reads TGTGCCATCAGTCCCCGCCAGGGAGATACGAACACCGGGGAGCTGTTTTTT.

The rearrangement links TRBV27 to TRBJ2-4; 9 positions agree with TRBD2. CDR3 length: 15 residues. Germline V gives CDR1 MNHEY, CDR2 SMNVEV (reference sequence). Trimming cost V 6 bases and J 3 bases; bases outside gene matches: 6. In DNA form, the CDR3 reads TGTGCCAGCAGCCGGATAGCGGGGGTCAAAAACATTCAGTACTTC. Translating gives CASSRIAGVKNIQYF.

This clonotype was seen a few times. The gene calls are TRBV6-2 or TRBV6-3 and TRBJ2-3; D unclear. V gave up 5 bases and J gave up 0 bases, with 6 bases separating them. Germline V gives CDR1 MNHEY, CDR2 SVGEGT. The CDR3 is 13 amino acids. CDR3 bases: TGTGCCAGCAGTCGGTGGAGCACAGATACGCAGTATTTT. This translates into CASSRWSTDTQYF.

This clonotype was picked up a small number of times. The chain recombines TRBV4-1 with TRBJ2-3, with a weak D call TRBD1 (7 bases). CDR1 is MGHRA, CDR2 YSYEKL, per germline. V gave up 0 bases and J gave up 3 bases, with 16 bases separating them. This CDR3 region has 17 residues. CDR3 residues: CASSQERQGLVTDTQYF. The DNA of the CDR3 is TGCGCCAGCAGCCAAGAGCGACAGGGACTGGTGACAGATACGCAGTATTTT.

The sample holds a few counts of this clonotype. V is TRBV29-1 and J is TRBJ2-3; D is possibly TRBD2 (6 bases). CDR1 and CDR2 from the germline V gene are SQVTM and ANQGSEA. V was shortened by 7 bases and J by 4 bases, with 18 bases between the two germline ends. The CDR3 is 14 residues long. This chain's CDR3 is CSGRLPSEPDTQYF. The CDR3 DNA reads as TGCAGCGGCCGCCTACCTAGCGAACCAGATACGCAGTATTTT.

The genes are TRBV5-1 and TRBJ1-1; D ambiguous. This CDR3 comprises 14 residues. Germline CDR1 is SGHRS and CDR2 is YFSETQ. V was shortened by 4 bases and J by 1 base, with 11 bases between the two germline ends. This chain's CDR3 is CASSPSLENTEAFF. The CDR3 DNA reads TGCGCCAGCAGCCCCTCCTTAGAGAACACTGAAGCTTTCTTT.